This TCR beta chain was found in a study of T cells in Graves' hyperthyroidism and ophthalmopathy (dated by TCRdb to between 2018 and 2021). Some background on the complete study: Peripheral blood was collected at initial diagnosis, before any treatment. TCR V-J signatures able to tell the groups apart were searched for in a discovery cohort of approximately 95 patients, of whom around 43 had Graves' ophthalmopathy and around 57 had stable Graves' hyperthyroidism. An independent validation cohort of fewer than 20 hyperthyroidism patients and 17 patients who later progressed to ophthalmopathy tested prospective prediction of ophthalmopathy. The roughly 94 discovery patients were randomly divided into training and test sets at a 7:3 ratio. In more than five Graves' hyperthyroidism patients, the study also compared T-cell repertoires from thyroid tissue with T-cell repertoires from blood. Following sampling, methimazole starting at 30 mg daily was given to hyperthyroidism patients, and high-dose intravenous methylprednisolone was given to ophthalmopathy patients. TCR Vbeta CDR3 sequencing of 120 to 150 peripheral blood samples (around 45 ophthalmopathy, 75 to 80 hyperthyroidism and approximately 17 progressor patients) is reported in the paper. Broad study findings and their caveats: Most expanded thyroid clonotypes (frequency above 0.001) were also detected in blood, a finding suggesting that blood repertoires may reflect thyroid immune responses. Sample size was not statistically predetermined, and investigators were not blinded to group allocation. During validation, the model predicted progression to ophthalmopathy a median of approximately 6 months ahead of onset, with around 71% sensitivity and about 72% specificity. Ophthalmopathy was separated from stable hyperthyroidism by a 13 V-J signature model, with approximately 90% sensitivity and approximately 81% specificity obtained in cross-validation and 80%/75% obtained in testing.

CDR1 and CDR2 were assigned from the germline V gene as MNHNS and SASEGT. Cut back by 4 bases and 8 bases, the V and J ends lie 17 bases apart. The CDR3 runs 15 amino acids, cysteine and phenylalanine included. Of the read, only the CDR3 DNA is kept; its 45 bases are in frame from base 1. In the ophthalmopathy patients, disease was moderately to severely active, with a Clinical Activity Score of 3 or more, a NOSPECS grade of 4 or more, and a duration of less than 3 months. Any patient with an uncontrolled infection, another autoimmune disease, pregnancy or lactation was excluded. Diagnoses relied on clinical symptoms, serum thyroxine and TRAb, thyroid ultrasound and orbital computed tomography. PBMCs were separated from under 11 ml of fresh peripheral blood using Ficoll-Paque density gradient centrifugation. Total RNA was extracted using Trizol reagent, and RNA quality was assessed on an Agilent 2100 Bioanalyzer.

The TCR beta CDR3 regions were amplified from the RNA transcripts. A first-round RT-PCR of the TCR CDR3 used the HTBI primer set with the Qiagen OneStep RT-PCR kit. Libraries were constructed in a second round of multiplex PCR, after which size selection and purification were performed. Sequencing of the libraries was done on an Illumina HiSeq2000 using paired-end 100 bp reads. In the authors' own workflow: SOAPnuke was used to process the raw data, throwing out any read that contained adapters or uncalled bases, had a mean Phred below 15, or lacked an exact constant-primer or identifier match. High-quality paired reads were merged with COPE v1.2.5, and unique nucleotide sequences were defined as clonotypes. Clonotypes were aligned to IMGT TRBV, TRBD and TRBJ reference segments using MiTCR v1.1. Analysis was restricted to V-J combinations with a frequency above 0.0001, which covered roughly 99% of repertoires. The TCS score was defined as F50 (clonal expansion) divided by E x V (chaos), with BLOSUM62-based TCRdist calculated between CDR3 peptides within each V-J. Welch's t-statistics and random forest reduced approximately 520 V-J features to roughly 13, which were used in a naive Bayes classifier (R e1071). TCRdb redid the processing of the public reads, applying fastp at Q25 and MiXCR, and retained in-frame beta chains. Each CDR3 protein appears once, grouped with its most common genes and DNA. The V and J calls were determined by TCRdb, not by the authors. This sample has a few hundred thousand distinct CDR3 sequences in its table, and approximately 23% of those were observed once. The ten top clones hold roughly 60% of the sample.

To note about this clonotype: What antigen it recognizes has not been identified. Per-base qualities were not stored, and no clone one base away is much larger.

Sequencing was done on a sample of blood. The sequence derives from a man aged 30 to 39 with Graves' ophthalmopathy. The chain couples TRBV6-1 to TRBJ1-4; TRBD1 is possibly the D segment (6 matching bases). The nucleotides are TGTGCCAGCAGTGGCTCAGGGGCGAGTCTGGAAAAACTGTTTTTT. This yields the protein CASSGSGASLEKLFF.